Ten or more counts support the clone carrying this T cell receptor (beta chain). Its antigen is still unknown. These data are taken from a study of T cell repertoires in cytomegalovirus infection. Study in general: Public TCR beta signatures indicated both CMV infection and matching HLA type. Study results and limitations: HLA-C-restricted CMV-specific TCR beta clonotypes were dominant in the ex vivo response. Totalled public TCR beta family frequency picked out people who carried CMV plus the relevant HLA.

One entry per CDR3 protein results from TCRdb running MiXCR on the reads. The sample includes 480,000 or so distinct CDR3 sequences, 11% of them seen just once. The specimen sequenced was PBMCs. The TCR comes from a human donor in good health (CMV status not recorded). Some clones in this sample may be carry-over from other donors' samples.

DNA for the CDR3: TGTGCCAGCAGCCCCATGGGGGGGCATGGCTATGGCTACACCTTC. Translation: CASSPMGGHGYGYTF. The chain is built from TRBV6-6 and TRBJ1-2; D perhaps matches TRBD1 (6 bases). The CDR3 length is 15 residues. Germline V gives CDR1 MNHNY, CDR2 SVGAGI (reference sequence). Trimming shortened V by 6 bases and J by 4 bases, and 18 bases separated the two germline ends.